The 17 T cell receptor delta chains below come from one sample, sequenced in a study of γδ T cells in repeated Plasmodium falciparum infection. TCRdb reanalyzed the multiplex PCR reads using CATT. The sample includes 50,000 to 60,000 delta-chain clones, about 2% seen only once; the top ten take about 23%. Vgamma9/Vdelta2+ and Vdelta2-negative gammadelta T cells were flow-sorted from PBMC for bulk sequencing. Sample: gamma-delta T cells from blood. These receptors originate from a pool of human donors (malaria-infected and uninfected, not separated).

This clone occurred once. The chain carries TRDV1 and TRDJ3, with TRDD3 identical over 12 bases. TCRdb leaves out the J gene; it was filled in here by matching the DNA to germline. CDR3 length: 21 residues. Germline CDR1 TSWWSYY, CDR2 QGS. Losses at the gene ends were 3 bases for V and 2 bases for J; bases not matched to a gene: 11. The CDR3 coding sequence is TGTGCTCTTGGGGAGTTCCTCTGGGGGATACGCGGTCCCTGGGACACCCGACAGATGTTTTTC. The encoded protein is CALGEFLWGIRGPWDTRQMFF.

This clone showed up just a few times. Translating this DNA gives a protein that differs at residue 18 from the TCRdb one, which belongs to a much larger clone; a read error is likely, and the protein shown is this translation. The chain has TRDV1 and TRDJ1; 9 bases map to TRDD3. The J gene is not listed in TCRdb, so it was assigned here from a DNA match to germline. Germline V lookup: CDR1 TSWWSYY, CDR2 QGS. CDR3 length: 24 amino acids. V lost 1 base to trimming and J lost 3 bases; unmatched junction nucleotides: 30. For the CDR3, the DNA is TGTGCTCTTGGGGAACGGCTCATCCTACTTAACCAAGTAGCTGGGGGATTTGGGGCCGATAAACTCATCTTT. Encoded protein: CALGERLILLNQVAGGFGADKLIF.

Comment on this clone: The protein in TCRdb stems from a much larger clone and differs at residue 14 from this DNA's translation, likely a read error; here the protein is translated from the DNA. The V gene is TRDV1, the J gene TRDJ1, with TRDD2 identical over 9 bases. Since TCRdb gives no J gene, matching the DNA to germline was used here to assign it. CDR3 length equals 23 residues. Germline CDR1 and CDR2: TSWWSYY and QGS. V lost 3 bases and J lost 0; bases outside the gene matches: 26. The CDR3: CALGDPFPSYPEYGGEYTDKLIF. The CDR3 DNA follows: TGTGCTCTTGGGGATCCCTTTCCTTCCTACCCGGAGTACGGGGGGGAGTACACCGATAAACTCATCTTT.

The sample holds many counts of this clone. The V gene is TRDV2, the J gene TRDJ1; D is ambiguous. Matching the DNA to germline supplied the J gene, which TCRdb does not give. The CDR3 loop spans 15 amino acids. The germline V and J ends were trimmed by 2 bases and 0 bases, with 12 bases remaining between them. Germline lookup yields CDR1 GEAIGNYY and CDR2 EKD. CDR3 region: CACDRLAPYTDKLIF. DNA for the CDR3: TGTGCCTGTGACAGGTTAGCTCCGTACACCGATAAACTCATCTTT.

In this sample, this clone turned up many times. For this DNA, TCRdb reports the protein of a much larger clone, which diverges at residue 11, most likely from a read error; the protein presented here is translated directly from the DNA. The J gene is TRDJ1, the V gene TRDV3; D is unresolved. TCRdb offers no J gene call, so here the DNA was matched to germline to obtain one. CDR1 and CDR2 (germline): TVYSNPD, GDNSRS (reference sequence). V lost 5 bases and J 0 bases, leaving 43 bases between the germline ends. The CDR3 runs to 23 residues. CDR3 region: CARRELQPYPTPLKAPYTDKLIF. The CDR3 DNA reads TGTGCCAGACGAGAACTGCAGCCTTACCCCACCCCCCTCAAAGCCCCGTACACCGATAAACTCATCTTT.

This clone appeared a few times. TCRdb's protein, taken from a much larger clone, differs from this DNA's translation at residue 8, likely owing to a read error; the protein displayed comes from the DNA. This chain uses TRDV1 with TRDJ1; D is perhaps TRDD3 (6 bases). The J gene was not available in TCRdb and was assigned here by matching the DNA to germline segments. From germline, CDR1 is TSWWSYY and CDR2 QGS. The CDR3 covers 28 residues. Deletions cut 3 bases from V and 2 bases from J, with 52 bases between. The CDR3 bases are TGTGCTCTTGGGGACCTAACTTCCCTAGTTGTAGGGGGGGACTCGCTTGTACCGGATCTCCTGGGGACCGATAAACTCATCTTT. Translated, it gives CALGDLTSLVVGGDSLVPDLLGTDKLIF.

The sample holds many counts of this clone. The protein TCRdb lists belongs to a much larger clone and differs from this DNA's translation at residue 11, which points to a read error; the protein shown is made from the DNA. V gene TRDV3 combines with J gene TRDJ1; TRDD3 matches at 11 bases. The V gene end was trimmed by 4 bases and the J gene end by 10 bases; junction bases not matched to a gene: 14. Germline lookup yields CDR1 TVYSNPD and CDR2 GDNSRS (reference sequence). The CDR3 is made up of 14 amino acids. The CDR3 DNA follows: TGTGCCTCCTATTACTGGGGGATAGGGCCAAGACTCATCTTT. Residues: CASYYWGIGPRLIF.

Points on this clone: A read error is likely here: a far larger clone is one base away. The same CDR3 can be traced to other DNA sequences in this sample. J gene calling gave no result, while the V gene is TRDV1; no check of the table's D call, TRDD3, against the DNA was made. This CDR3 spans 20 amino acids. Looked up from germline, CDR1 is TSWWSYY and CDR2 is QGS. CDR3 protein: CALGEPLGSGGYAYRMVFIF. The CDR3 region has the DNA TGTGCTCTTGGGGAACCTCTGGGCTCCGGGGGGTACGCGTATCGGATGGTTTTCATCTTT.

In its sample, this clone was seen many times. This may stem from a read error, because a much larger clone lies one nucleotide away. This chain links TRDV3 with TRDJ1, with unresolved D. The CDR3 runs to 13 residues. Germline V gene lookup returns CDR1 TVYSNPD and CDR2 GDNSRS (reference sequence). The V end was cut by 4 bases, the J end by 7 bases, with 19 bases between. The CDR3 DNA reads TGTGCCTGGAATGCAAGGATTGGCGGTAAACTCATCTTT. The encoded protein is CAWNARIGGKLIF.

For this clone: This DNA's translation and the protein TCRdb lists, from a much larger clone, do not match at residue 22, likely due to a read error; the protein shown is translated from the DNA. V usage is TRDV1 and J usage is TRDJ1; 13 bases agree with TRDD3. TCRdb leaves out the J gene; it was filled in here by matching the DNA to germline. Germline assignment: CDR1 TSWWSYY and CDR2 QGS. The CDR3 is 25 residues long. CDR3 sequence (DNA): TGTGCTCTTGGGGAACTAAGCTACTTTTGGCGGTCTCCATATACTGGGGGATACGCGGCCGATAGACTCATCTTT. Its protein is CALGELSYFWRSPYTGGYAADRLIF.

This clone has ten or more counts. This likely came from a read error, as a far larger clone is one base away. The same CDR3 arises from other DNA sequences in this sample as well. The rearrangement uses TRDV1 and TRDJ1; D possibly corresponds to TRDD2 (7 bases). This CDR3 has 21 residues. Germline V gene data show CDR1 as TSWWSYY and CDR2 as QGS. Trimming removed 5 bases at V and 0 bases at J, with 31 bases between. The CDR3 region is CALGRLLPLLGIPMYTDKLIF. As DNA, the CDR3 is TGTGCTCTTGGGCGTCTCCTTCCTCTATTGGGGATCCCCATGTACACCGATAAACTCATCTTT.

Concerning this clone itself: TCRdb's protein for this DNA is that of a much larger clone and differs from the translation at residue 3, likely a read error; the protein shown is the DNA translation. V usage is TRDV1 and J usage is TRDJ1, with TRDD3 as a possible D gene (5 bases). As TCRdb names no J gene, one was assigned here on the basis of a DNA match to germline. The germline V gene has CDR1 TSWWSYY and CDR2 QGS. The CDR3 contains 13 residues. The CDR3 sequence is CAFGELYVGKLIF. CDR3 coding DNA: TGTGCTTTTGGGGAACTCTACGTGGGTAAACTCATCTTT.

This clone was seen a few times. Only one base separates this from a far larger clonotype, so it likely reflects a read error. The same CDR3 arises from other DNA sequences in this sample as well. V gene TRAV38-2/DV8 combines with J gene TRDJ1; possibly TRDD2 for D (8 bases). Germline CDR1 reads TSESDYY; CDR2 reads QEAYKQQN. This CDR3 spans 23 amino acids. CDR3 sequence (DNA): TGTGCCTATAGGAGTTACTTCCTACGGATGAGTGGGGGACCCCGTAAGAGAACCGATAAACTCATCTTT. Residues: CAYRSYFLRMSGGPRKRTDKLIF.

This clone has just a few counts. TCRdb assigns this DNA the protein of a much larger clone, which departs from its translation at residue 14; this likely reflects a read error, and the protein shown comes from translating the DNA. The rearrangement links TRDV1 to TRDJ1, with 9 positions matching TRDD3. The J gene was missing in TCRdb and was found by matching the end of the DNA to germline. This CDR3 is 20 amino acids long. The junction had 17 bases not matched to a gene; V was cut back by 2 bases and J by 1 base. Germline lookup yields CDR1 TSWWSYY and CDR2 QGS. In DNA, the CDR3 is TGTGCTCTTGGGGAAACTCGACCGTACTGGGGGAACCCACGCACCGATAAACTCATCTTT. Translated, it gives CALGETRPYWGNPRTDKLIF.

This clone has only a few counts. This likely traces to a read error, being one base from a far larger clone. Other DNA sequences in this sample translate to the same CDR3. This sequence joins TRDV2 and TRDJ1; D call uncertain. Here the J gene came from matching the DNA to germline, since TCRdb omits it. CDR1 and CDR2 (germline): GEAIGNYY, EKD. CDR3 length: 15 residues. The CDR3 loop is CACDTVSSHTDKLIF. CDR3 sequence (DNA): TGTGCATGTGACACCGTGTCCTCCCACACCGATAAACTCATCTTT.

This chain joins TRDV1 and TRDJ1; 11 bases fit TRDD3. Germline V CDR1 and CDR2: TSWWSYY, QGS. Losses at the gene ends were 3 bases for V and 0 bases for J; bases not matched to a gene: 18. There are 21 residues in the CDR3. CDR3 amino acids: CALGEPSYALGDSGNTDKLIF. The CDR3 DNA follows: TGTGCTCTTGGGGAGCCTTCCTACGCACTGGGGGATAGCGGGAACACCGATAAACTCATCTTT.

This clone was seen more than once but under ten times. TCRdb's protein for this DNA is that of a much larger clone and differs from the translation at residue 12, likely a read error; the protein shown is the DNA translation. The CDR3 loop is CACDTFLPYWGVEEDTRQMFF. The CDR3 region has the DNA TGTGCCTGTGACACCTTTCTTCCATACTGGGGGGTAGAAGAGGACACCCGACAGATGTTTTTC. The chain couples TRDV2 to TRDJ3; 8 bases are shared with TRDD3. Since TCRdb gives no J gene, matching the DNA to germline was used here to assign it. V lost 0 bases, J lost 6 bases, and 18 bases stayed unmatched. CDR1 is GEAIGNYY and CDR2 is EKD in the germline V gene. The CDR3 totals 21 residues.